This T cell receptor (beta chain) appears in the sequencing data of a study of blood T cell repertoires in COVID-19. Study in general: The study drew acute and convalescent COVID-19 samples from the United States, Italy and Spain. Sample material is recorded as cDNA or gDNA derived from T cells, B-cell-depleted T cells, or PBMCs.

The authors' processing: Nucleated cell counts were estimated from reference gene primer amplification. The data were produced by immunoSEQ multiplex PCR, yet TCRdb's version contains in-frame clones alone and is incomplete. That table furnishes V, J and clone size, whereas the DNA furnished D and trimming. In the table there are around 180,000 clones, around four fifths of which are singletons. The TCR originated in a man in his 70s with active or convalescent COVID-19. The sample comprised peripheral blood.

The CDR3 protein is CASSRGTSGRGTQYF. The CDR3 region has the DNA TGTGCCAGCAGTAGGGGCACTAGCGGGAGGGGTACGCAGTATTTT. This chain connects TRBV2 to TRBJ2-3; 13 bases are shared with TRBD2. CDR1 and CDR2 (germline): SNHLY, FYNNEI. The CDR3 consists of 15 residues. V gave up 5 bases and J gave up 8 bases; unmatched junction bases: 7.